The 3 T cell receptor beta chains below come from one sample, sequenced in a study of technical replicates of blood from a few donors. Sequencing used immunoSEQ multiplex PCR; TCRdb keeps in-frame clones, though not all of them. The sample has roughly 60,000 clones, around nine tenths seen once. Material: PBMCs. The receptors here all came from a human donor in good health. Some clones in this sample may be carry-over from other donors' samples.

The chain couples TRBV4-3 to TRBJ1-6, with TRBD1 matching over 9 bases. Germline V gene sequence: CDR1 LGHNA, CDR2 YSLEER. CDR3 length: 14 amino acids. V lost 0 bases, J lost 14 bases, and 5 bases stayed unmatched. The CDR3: CASSQEPGQGTLHF. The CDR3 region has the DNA TGCGCCAGCAGCCAAGAGCCGGGACAGGGTACCCTCCACTTT.

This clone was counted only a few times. The CDR3 sequence: CASSDFTRDSGELFF. As DNA, the CDR3 is TGTGCCAGCAGTGATTTTACCAGGGATTCCGGGGAGCTGTTTTTT. This chain connects TRBV6-4 to TRBJ2-2; possible D gene TRBD1, 5 bases. Germline lookup yields CDR1 MRHNA and CDR2 SNTAGT. Trimming shortened V by 3 bases and J by 6 bases, and 14 bases separated the two germline ends. This CDR3 contains 15 residues.

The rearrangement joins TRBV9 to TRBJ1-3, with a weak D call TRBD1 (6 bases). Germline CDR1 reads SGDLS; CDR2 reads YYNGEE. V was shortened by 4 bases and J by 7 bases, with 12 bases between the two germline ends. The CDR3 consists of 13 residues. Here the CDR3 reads CASSKKGENTIYF. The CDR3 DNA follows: TGTGCCAGCAGCAAAAAGGGGGAGAACACCATATATTTT.